One sample yielded the 32 T cell receptor beta chains listed below, sequenced in a study of blood T cell repertoires in COVID-19. Repertoires were generated with immunoSEQ multiplex PCR, while TCRdb's copy carries only in-frame clones and drops some. This table has over 20,000 clones, about 91% appearing once. Input material: peripheral blood. The receptors shown here come from a man in his sixties or seventies with acute or convalescent COVID-19.

The chain has TRBV2 and TRBJ1-1; D gene unclear. V lost 11 bases and J lost 5, with 12 bases in between. Per germline, CDR1 SNHLY and CDR2 FYNNEI. The CDR3 covers 11 residues. The chain's CDR3 is CARLTGTEAFF. DNA for the CDR3: TGTGCCCGTCTAACGGGAACTGAAGCTTTCTTT.

The chain couples TRBV6-6 to TRBJ2-3, with D possibly being TRBD1 (6 bases). The CDR3 covers 16 residues. Germline CDR1 and CDR2: MNHNY and SVGAGI (reference sequence). Trimming removed 9 bases from V and 0 bases from J, with 19 bases in between. The CDR3 here is CASQGFEASSTDTQYF. In nucleotides, the CDR3 is TGTGCCAGTCAGGGGTTCGAAGCGAGTAGCACAGATACGCAGTATTTT.

This rearrangement joins TRBV27 to TRBJ1-4, with unresolved D. Germline V gene data show CDR1 as MNHEY and CDR2 as SMNVEV (reference sequence). This CDR3 contains 15 residues. The V gene lost 5 bases and the J gene lost 1 base, with 11 bases spanning the gap. CDR3 in amino acids: CASSTAGRTNEKLFF. The CDR3 DNA reads TGTGCCAGCAGTACTGCAGGCCGAACTAATGAAAAACTGTTTTTT.

The V gene is TRBV4-2, the J gene TRBJ1-4; 8 bases are shared with TRBD1. Per germline, CDR1 LGHNA and CDR2 YNFKEQ. The CDR3 consists of 16 residues. V was clipped by 1 base and J by 1 base; unmatched bases: 2. DNA of the CDR3: TGTGCCAGCAGCCAAGGGACAGGGTTAACTAATGAAAAACTGTTTTTT. Its protein is CASSQGTGLTNEKLFF.

V is TRBV28 and J is TRBJ1-5; maybe TRBD1 (6 bases). The CDR3 sequence is 13 residues long. The V and J ends lost 5 bases and 3 bases respectively, with 8 bases between them. CDR1 is MDHEN and CDR2 is SYDVKM in the germline V gene. The CDR3 sequence is CASSGQPNQPQHF. For the CDR3, the DNA is TGTGCCAGCAGTGGACAGCCCAATCAGCCCCAGCATTTT.

V and J are TRBV6-4 and TRBJ2-6; D perhaps matches TRBD1 (5 bases). Per germline, CDR1 MRHNA and CDR2 SNTAGT. This CDR3 has 15 amino acids. V was shortened by 5 bases and J by 0 bases, with 8 bases between the two germline ends. The DNA for the CDR3 is TGTGCCAGCAGTCTAGACAGCTCTGGGGCCAACGTCCTGACTTTC. Protein product: CASSLDSSGANVLTF.

The chain has TRBV7-2 and TRBJ1-1, with D perhaps TRBD1 (6 bases). CDR3 size: 13 residues. The germline V gene has CDR1 SGHTA and CDR2 FQGNSA. The ends were cut back, 4 bases at V and 4 bases at J, with 10 bases in the middle. CDR3 sequence reads: CASSSGVPTEAFF. The DNA for the CDR3 is TGTGCCAGCAGCTCAGGGGTGCCCACTGAAGCTTTCTTT.

The chain joins TRBV7-2 to TRBJ2-3; 15 bases agree with TRBD2. This CDR3 is built from 18 residues. The germline gives CDR1 SGHTA, CDR2 FQGNSA. Trimming removed 5 bases from V and 3 bases from J; junction bases left unmatched: 9. The CDR3 loop reads CASSPGTSGRLETDTQYF. The CDR3 nucleotides read TGTGCCAGCAGCCCCGGGACTAGCGGGAGGCTTGAGACAGATACGCAGTATTTT.

The V call is TRBV5-1, the J call TRBJ2-2; 7 bases agree with TRBD2. This CDR3 comprises 15 residues. Trimming at V came to 4 bases and at J to 3 bases, leaving 6 bases not matched to a gene. The germline CDR1 and CDR2 sequences are SGHRS and YFSETQ. The CDR3 spells CASSVTAGDTGELFF. In DNA form, the CDR3 reads TGCGCCAGCAGCGTGACCGCGGGAGACACCGGGGAGCTGTTTTTT.

The chain couples TRBV2 to TRBJ2-1; D possibly corresponds to TRBD2 (7 bases). In germline, CDR1 is SNHLY, CDR2 FYNNEI. This CDR3 is built from 15 residues. Deletions cut 4 bases from V and 3 bases from J, with 13 bases between. The CDR3 DNA follows: TGTGCCAGCAGTGTGGGGGGGCGGGTCTACAATGAGCAGTTCTTC. It encodes CASSVGGRVYNEQFF.

The chain recombines TRBV15 with TRBJ1-4; 10 nucleotides agree with TRBD1. CDR1 and CDR2 (germline): LNHNV, YYDKDF (reference sequence). J gave up 13 bases and V 4 bases, and 9 bases lay outside the gene matches. CDR3 length equals 14 residues. As DNA, the CDR3 is TGTGCCACCAGCATAAGGACAGGGGGATACGCACTGTTTTTT. Translated, it gives CATSIRTGGYALFF.

Turning to this clone: An end of the junction differs from the germline gene, which may be a read error. J is TRBJ1-1 and V is TRBV11-2, with TRBD1 identical over 8 bases. The germline CDR1 and CDR2 sequences are SGHAT and FQNNGV. This CDR3 is 17 amino acids long. CDR3 nucleotides: TGTGCCAGCAGCCTAGACAGGGGAAGGTTTGGGAACACTGAAGCTTTCTTT. It is translated as CASSLDRGRFGNTEAFF.

The chain links TRBV25-1 to TRBJ1-5; the D gene is possibly TRBD1 (5 bases). The CDR3 totals 16 residues. V was shortened by 5 bases and J by 7 bases, with 21 bases between the two germline ends. Per germline, CDR1 MGHDK and CDR2 SYGVNS. The CDR3 reads CASSPSFPGGRQPQHF. CDR3 sequence (DNA): TGTGCCAGCAGTCCTTCTTTTCCCGGGGGAAGGCAGCCCCAGCATTTT.

CDR3 bases: TGTGCCAGTAGTGTACGACAGGGGAGGACCACCGGGGAGCTGTTTTTT. Translation gives CASSVRQGRTTGELFF. V and J are TRBV19 and TRBJ2-2; 8 bases match TRBD1. The CDR3 length is 16 residues. Germline CDR1 is LNHDA and CDR2 is SQIVND (reference sequence). Unmatched junction bases numbered 9, after V lost 5 bases and J lost 4 bases.

The chain joins TRBV27 to TRBJ2-2, with 9 bases aligning to TRBD1. The V gene's germline CDR1 is MNHEY and CDR2 SMNVEV (reference sequence). The junction had 9 bases not matched to a gene; V was cut back by 3 bases and J by 4 bases. The CDR3 totals 17 residues. DNA of the CDR3: TGTGCCAGCAGTTTCCAGGGACAGGGCCAAGGCACCGGGGAGCTGTTTTTT. As protein: CASSFQGQGQGTGELFF.

The V call is TRBV7-6, the J call TRBJ2-7; maybe TRBD1 (5 bases). The CDR3 runs to 15 residues. V shed 3 bases and J shed 5 bases, with 17 bases lying between them. The germline V gene encodes CDR1 SGHVS and CDR2 FNYEAQ. CDR3 region: CASSFLAGKGNEQYF. As DNA, the CDR3 is TGTGCCAGCAGCTTTTTAGCAGGGAAGGGAAACGAGCAGTACTTC.

The chain uses TRBV5-1 and TRBJ2-3; the match to TRBD2 covers 7 bases. Germline lookup yields CDR1 SGHRS and CDR2 YFSETQ. CDR3 size: 15 residues. V was clipped by 5 bases and J by 5 bases; unmatched bases: 11. Here the CDR3 reads CASSSGTTQLDTQYF. CDR3 sequence (DNA): TGCGCCAGCAGTTCCGGGACTACTCAATTAGATACGCAGTATTTT.

As regards this clone: Its ends do not fully match the called genes, so a read error is possible. The gene calls are TRBV7-7 and TRBJ2-2; D might be TRBD1 (6 bases). Germline CDR1 reads SSHAT; CDR2 reads FNYEAQ (reference sequence). The CDR3 sequence is 14 residues long. CDR3 coding DNA: TGTGCTAGCAGTCGCTCAGGGGTTACCGGGGAGCTGTTTTTT. Protein: CASSRSGVTGELFF. Together with reference TRBV7-7 and TRBJ2-2, the CDR3 gives the full variable domain: GAGVSQSPRYKVTKRGQDVTLRCDPISSHATLYWYQQALGQGPEFLTYFNYEAQPDKSGLPSDRFSAERPEGSISTLTIQRTEQRDSAMYRCASSRSGVTGELFFGEGSRLTVL.

This chain links TRBV7-3 with TRBJ2-1, with 8 bases aligning to TRBD1. CDR1 and CDR2 (germline): SGHTA, FQGTGA. The V segment lost 4 bases and the J segment 4 bases; nucleotides outside the gene matches: 9. The CDR3 is made up of 16 amino acids. The CDR3: CASSSKQGGAYNEQFF. The CDR3 DNA is TGTGCCAGCAGCTCGAAACAGGGGGGCGCTTACAATGAGCAGTTCTTC. The entire variable domain, with the rest obtained from reference TRBV7-3 and TRBJ2-1, is as follows: GAGVSQTPSNKVTEKGKYVELRCDPISGHTALYWYRQSLGQGPEFLIYFQGTGAADDSGLPNDRFFAVRPEGSVSTLKIQRTERGDSAVYLCASSSKQGGAYNEQFFGPGTRLTVL.

The chain recombines TRBV10-3 with TRBJ1-1; possible D gene TRBD1, 5 bases. The ends were cut back, 0 bases at V and 10 bases at J, with 18 bases in the middle. This CDR3 has 15 amino acids. Germline CDR1 is ENHRY and CDR2 is SYGVKD. DNA for the CDR3: TGTGCCATCAGTGAGTCGTCGGGGCAAACGGAGGGAGCTTTCTTT. Translated: CAISESSGQTEGAFF.

V is TRBV19 and J is TRBJ2-1; D ambiguous. Germline V CDR1 and CDR2: LNHDA, SQIVND (reference sequence). With 5 bases removed from V and 8 bases from J, the gap between germline ends came to 10 bases. CDR3 length: 12 residues. In DNA, the CDR3 is TGTGCCAGTAGTGTCTGGCAGGATGAGCAGTTCTTC. This translates into CASSVWQDEQFF.

The J gene is TRBJ2-2, the V gene TRBV7-2; D unclear. Trimming took 4 bases from V and 2 from J, leaving 14 bases between them. Germline-derived CDR1 and CDR2 are SGHTA and FQGNSA. This CDR3 is built from 16 residues. The CDR3: CASSSEVAVNTGELFF. CDR3 sequence (DNA): TGTGCCAGCAGCTCAGAGGTGGCAGTTAACACCGGGGAGCTGTTTTTT.

This sequence joins TRBV9 and TRBJ2-2; D may be TRBD2 (6 bases). The CDR3 loop spans 16 amino acids. The ends were cut back, 2 bases at V and 0 bases at J, with 11 bases in the middle. Germline CDR1 is SGDLS and CDR2 is YYNGEE. For the CDR3, the DNA is TGTGCCAGCAGCGTTAGCGGAAGGCCGAACACCGGGGAGCTGTTTTTT. Its protein is CASSVSGRPNTGELFF.

V is TRBV20-1 and J is TRBJ2-7; D possibly corresponds to TRBD2 (5 bases). V lost 3 bases and J lost 0, with 9 bases in between. The germline CDR1 and CDR2 sequences are DFQATT and SNEGSKA (reference sequence). This CDR3 is built from 13 residues. The CDR3 region has the DNA TGCAGTGCTAGTACGGGGAGCTCCTACGAGCAGTACTTC. As protein: CSASTGSSYEQYF.

The rearrangement uses TRBV18 and TRBJ2-5; perhaps TRBD1 as D (5 bases). V shed 0 bases and J shed 5 bases, with 13 bases lying between them. CDR1 is KGHSH and CDR2 is LQKENI in the germline V gene. This CDR3 has 15 amino acids. This CDR3 reads CASSPPQGLRETQYF. CDR3 nucleotide sequence: TGTGCCAGCTCACCACCCCAGGGCCTAAGGGAGACCCAGTACTTC.

This clone was observed a handful of times. This chain links TRBV29-1 with TRBJ1-2; D ambiguous. V was pared by 0 bases and J by 4 bases, with 12 bases between. Germline V gene sequence: CDR1 SQVTM, CDR2 ANQGSEA. This CDR3 region has 14 residues. Written as DNA, the CDR3 is TGCAGCGTTGAAGAAAGCGGAGTACCCTATGGCTACACCTTC. This translates into CSVEESGVPYGYTF. Drawing the rest from reference TRBV29-1 and TRBJ1-2, the complete variable domain is SAVISQKPSRDICQRGTSLTIQCQVDSQVTMMFWYRQQPGQSLTLIATANQGSEATYESGFVIDKFPISRPNLTFSTLTVSNMSPEDSSIYLCSVEESGVPYGYTFGSGTRLTVV.

The chain couples TRBV6-5 to TRBJ2-2; D possibly corresponds to TRBD2 (5 bases). The CDR3 consists of 13 residues. Germline V gene lookup returns CDR1 MNHEY and CDR2 SVGAGI. V lost 7 bases to trimming and J lost 5 bases, with 11 bases between them. The CDR3 region is CASNLEGTGELFF. As DNA, the CDR3 is TGTGCCAGCAACCTAGAGGGAACCGGGGAGCTGTTTTTT.

The chain has TRBV27 and TRBJ2-7; 9 positions agree with TRBD1. J lost 9 bases, V lost 4 bases, and 7 bases had no gene match. This CDR3 has 13 residues. Germline CDR1 reads MNHEY; CDR2 reads SMNVEV (reference sequence). CDR3 amino acids: CASSSDRGEGQYF. The DNA for the CDR3 is TGTGCCAGCAGTTCGGACAGGGGAGAGGGGCAGTACTTC.

The chain combines TRBV12-3 or TRBV12-4 with TRBJ2-5; 7 nucleotides agree with TRBD1. This CDR3 is 13 amino acids long. V lost 6 bases, J lost 2 bases, and 3 bases stayed unmatched. CDR3 sequence (DNA): TGTGCCAGCAGCCCAGGGGGTCAAGAGACCCAGTACTTC. This gives the protein CASSPGGQETQYF.

This clone was found once. Here the CDR3 DNA reads TGTGCCACGGGGTACAGCTCCTACAATGAGCAGTTCTTC. Its translation: CATGYSSYNEQFF. This chain connects TRBV2 to TRBJ2-1; possible D gene TRBD2, 5 bases. The CDR3 runs 13 residues. Germline V gives CDR1 SNHLY, CDR2 FYNNEI. Trimming pared 10 bases from V and 0 bases from J, leaving 10 bases between.

The chain carries TRBV3-1 (or the pseudogene TRBV3-2) and TRBJ2-5; TRBD1 aligns across 7 bases. Germline V CDR1 and CDR2: LGHDT, YNNKEL (reference sequence). The CDR3 has 14 residues. V lost 1 base to trimming and J lost 5 bases; unmatched junction nucleotides: 4. CDR3 bases: TGTGCCAGCAGCCAAGGTGACAGGGAGGAGACCCAGTACTTC. Amino acid sequence: CASSQGDREETQYF.

The chain uses TRBV10-3 and TRBJ1-4; no clear D gene. V was trimmed by 5 bases and J by 6 bases, leaving 10 bases between them. CDR3 length: 13 amino acids. The germline V gene encodes CDR1 ENHRY and CDR2 SYGVKD. Here the CDR3 DNA reads TGTGCCATCAGTCACCGGTCGGATGAAAAACTGTTTTTT. Protein sequence: CAISHRSDEKLFF.